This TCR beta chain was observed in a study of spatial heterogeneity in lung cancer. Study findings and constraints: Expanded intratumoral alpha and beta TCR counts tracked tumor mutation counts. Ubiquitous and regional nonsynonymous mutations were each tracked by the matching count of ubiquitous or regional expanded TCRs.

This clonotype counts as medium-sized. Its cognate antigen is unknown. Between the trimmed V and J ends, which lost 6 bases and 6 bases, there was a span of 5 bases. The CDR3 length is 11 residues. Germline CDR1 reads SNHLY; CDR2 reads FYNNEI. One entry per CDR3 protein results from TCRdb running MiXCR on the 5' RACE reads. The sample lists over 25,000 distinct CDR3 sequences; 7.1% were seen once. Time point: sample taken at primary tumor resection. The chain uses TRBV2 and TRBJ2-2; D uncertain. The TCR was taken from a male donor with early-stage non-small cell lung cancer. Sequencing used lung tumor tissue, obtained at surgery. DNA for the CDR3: TGTGCCAGCAGGGGCCCCGGGGAGCTGTTTTTT. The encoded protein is CASRGPGELFF.